A single sample is the source of the 9 T cell receptor beta chains below, sequenced in a study of T cells in Graves' hyperthyroidism and ophthalmopathy. Amplification of TCR beta CDR3 regions used RNA as the template. TCR CDR3 underwent first-round RT-PCR with the HTBI primer set. One entry per CDR3 protein, called by TCRdb with MiXCR from the multiplex PCR reads. The repertoire has more than 500,000 distinct CDR3 sequences, about 16% of them found once; the top ten carry about 31%. The sample taken for sequencing was blood. The receptor set was obtained from a woman aged 30 to 39 with Graves' ophthalmopathy.

At least ten counts were recorded for this clonotype. CDR3 amino acids: CASSFRGRLSSGNTIYF. For the CDR3, the DNA is TGTGCCAGCAGCTTCAGGGGTAGGCTCAGCTCTGGAAACACCATATATTTT. The chain has TRBV7-2 and TRBJ1-3; possible D gene TRBD1, 6 bases. CDR1 and CDR2 (germline): SGHTA, FQGNSA. Trimming took 3 bases from V and 0 from J, leaving 15 bases between them. The CDR3 has 17 amino acids.

This clonotype was seen at least ten times. The V gene is TRBV28, the J gene TRBJ2-3; D possibly uses TRBD1 or TRBD2 (6 bases each). Germline CDR1 reads MDHEN; CDR2 reads SYDVKM. V was shortened by 7 bases and J by 3 bases, with 20 bases between the two germline ends. The length of the CDR3 is 16 residues. Here the CDR3 DNA reads TGTGCCAGCACCCCCGCCCCGGGGGCCCCAACAGATACGCAGTATTTT. This encodes CASTPAPGAPTDTQYF.

This clonotype appeared many times. The chain has TRBV7-8 and TRBJ2-1; no reliable D call. The CDR3 is made up of 14 amino acids. The V and J ends lost 5 bases and 10 bases respectively, with 18 bases between them. CDR1 SGHVS and CDR2 FQNEAQ come from the germline V gene. CDR3 sequence: CASSRERSSEEQFF. The CDR3 DNA is TGTGCCAGCAGCCGAGAAAGGAGTTCGGAGGAGCAGTTCTTC.

This clonotype has more than one count but fewer than ten. The chain uses TRBV14 and TRBJ2-7, with D perhaps TRBD1 (5 bases). CDR1 and CDR2 from the germline V gene are SGHDN and FVKESK. The ends were cut back, 4 bases at V and 6 bases at J, with 13 bases in the middle. The CDR3 sequence is 13 residues long. The CDR3: CASSRVVGLEQYF. DNA for the CDR3: TGTGCCAGCAGCCGGGTCGTGGGGCTCGAGCAGTACTTC.

The J gene is TRBJ2-3, the V gene TRBV6-1; the match to TRBD2 covers 7 bases. Germline V CDR1 and CDR2: MNHNS, SASEGT. V lost 6 bases and J lost 6; bases outside the gene matches: 12. This CDR3 has 15 residues. CDR3 protein: CASRSLAAPIDTQYF. CDR3 sequence (DNA): TGTGCCAGCAGGAGCCTAGCGGCCCCTATTGATACGCAGTATTTT.

This clonotype was counted ten times or more. This rearrangement joins TRBV6-1 to TRBJ2-1; 10 nucleotides line up with TRBD2. The V gene's germline CDR1 is MNHNS and CDR2 SASEGT. The CDR3 is made up of 18 amino acids. V shed 5 bases and J 5 bases; nucleotides not matched to a gene: 15. The DNA for the CDR3 is TGTGCCAGCAGTCTATGGGCCCTAGCGGGAGAGGTTCACAATGAGCAGTTCTTC. As protein: CASSLWALAGEVHNEQFF.

This chain connects TRBV28 to TRBJ2-5; D is possibly TRBD2 (5 bases). Deletions cut 3 bases from V and 2 bases from J, with 22 bases between. The germline V gene encodes CDR1 MDHEN and CDR2 SYDVKM. The CDR3 consists of 18 residues. The CDR3 sequence is CASSFPPALGGLQETQYF. CDR3 nucleotides: TGTGCCAGCAGTTTCCCCCCAGCGCTTGGAGGTCTTCAAGAGACCCAGTACTTC.

This clonotype was recorded at least ten times. The chain carries TRBV18 and TRBJ2-1, with 8 bases matching TRBD1. CDR1 is KGHSH and CDR2 is LQKENI in the germline V gene. V shed 0 bases, J shed 5 bases, and the junction held 9 bases outside the gene matches. The CDR3 is 17 amino acids. The CDR3 protein is CASSPPPRTGRDNEQFF. For the CDR3, the DNA is TGTGCCAGCTCACCACCGCCTAGGACAGGGCGAGACAATGAGCAGTTCTTC.

V is TRBV2 and J is TRBJ1-2; possibly TRBD1 for D (5 bases). CDR3 length: 15 residues. CDR1 SNHLY and CDR2 FYNNEI come from the germline V gene. Trimming left V 9 bases short and J 3 bases short, with 20 bases between. This chain's CDR3 is CARRGWRGGDYGYTF. The CDR3 coding sequence is TGTGCCAGACGGGGGTGGAGGGGAGGTGACTATGGCTACACCTTC. Combining the CDR3 with reference TRBV2 and TRBJ1-2 gives the whole variable domain EPEVTQTPSHQVTQMGQEVILRCVPISNHLYFYWYRQILGQKVEFLVSFYNNEISEKSEIFDDQFSVERPDGSNFTLKIRSTKLEDSAMYFCARRGWRGGDYGYTFGSGTRLTVV.